A single sample gave rise to the 15 T cell receptor beta chains below, sequenced in a study of T cells in Graves' hyperthyroidism and ophthalmopathy (dated by TCRdb to the late 2010s). The library was made by multiplex PCR. Sequenced using an Illumina HiSeq 2000. TCR beta CDR3 regions were amplified from RNA transcripts. A first-round RT-PCR of the TCR CDR3 used the HTBI primer set with the Qiagen OneStep RT-PCR kit. TCRdb handled the public reads itself, with Q25 trimming in fastp and clone calling in MiXCR, and kept productive beta chains. Each entry is one CDR3 protein sequence, shown with its most common DNA and genes. This sample lists some 600,000 distinct CDR3 sequences; about 15% were detected once. The ten largest clones add up to more than 5% of the sample. Sequenced sample: blood. The receptors were sampled from a woman in her twenties or thirties with Graves' hyperthyroidism that later progressed to Graves' ophthalmopathy.

The gene calls are TRBV10-3 and TRBJ1-1, with D possibly matching TRBD1 (5 bases). The CDR3 is 14 residues long. Germline CDR1 and CDR2: ENHRY and SYGVKD. Trimming took 6 bases from V and 3 from J, leaving 14 bases between them. CDR3 DNA: TGTGCCATCAGAGAACAGGTCTCTGACACTGAAGCTTTCTTT. Its protein is CAIREQVSDTEAFF.

This clonotype was counted at least ten times. CDR3 region: CASAEGPGGSRNQLFF. In DNA form, the CDR3 reads TGTGCTAGTGCCGAGGGTCCAGGGGGGTCCCGAAATCAACTGTTTTTT. This rearrangement joins TRBV12-5 to TRBJ1-4, with TRBD1 matching over 7 bases. CDR3 length equals 16 residues. Germline V gives CDR1 LGHNT, CDR2 FRNRAP. Germline trimming cut 7 bases from V and 12 bases from J; bases unmatched to any gene: 20.

This clonotype has a count of ten or more. CDR3 sequence (DNA): TGCAGTGCCCCCCAAATAGATGCCTACAATGAGCAGTTCTTC. Translating it yields CSAPQIDAYNEQFF. This chain connects TRBV20-1 to TRBJ2-1; D is uncertain. The CDR3 is 14 amino acids. V was cut by 6 bases and J by 2 bases, with 14 bases left in between. In germline, CDR1 is DFQATT, CDR2 SNEGSKA (reference sequence).

The V gene is TRBV11-1, the J gene TRBJ2-1; 7 nucleotides line up with TRBD2. V trimming: 5 bases; J trimming: 3 bases; junction bases outside the gene matches: 10. The CDR3 runs to 16 residues. The germline gives CDR1 SGHAT, CDR2 FQDESV (reference sequence). The CDR3 reads CASSVGSLADYNEQFF. The CDR3 DNA follows: TGTGCCAGCAGCGTAGGAAGTCTAGCGGACTACAATGAGCAGTTCTTC.

This clonotype was recorded many times. The chain has TRBV28 and TRBJ2-1; 8 bases align to TRBD2. The CDR3 consists of 15 residues. The V segment lost 4 bases and the J segment 3 bases; nucleotides outside the gene matches: 5. In germline, CDR1 is MDHEN, CDR2 SYDVKM. For the CDR3, the DNA is TGTGCCAGCAGTTCCGGGACTAGAAACTACAATGAGCAGTTCTTC. Amino acids: CASSSGTRNYNEQFF. The full variable domain, completed using reference TRBV28 and TRBJ2-1, is DVKVTQSSRYLVKRTGEKVFLECVQDMDHENMFWYRQDPGLGLRLIYFSYDVKMKEKGDIPEGYSVSREKKERFSLILESASTNQTSMYLCASSSGTRNYNEQFFGPGTRLTVL.

The V call is TRBV13, the J call TRBJ2-7, with 7 bases that match TRBD2. The CDR3 loop spans 17 amino acids. J was trimmed by 4 bases and V by 5 bases; bases with no gene match: 17. The germline V gene has CDR1 PRHDT and CDR2 FYEKMQ (reference sequence). The CDR3 loop is CASSRMERGRNLYEQYF. DNA for the CDR3: TGTGCCAGCAGCCGTATGGAGCGGGGACGGAACCTGTACGAGCAGTACTTC.

This clonotype was picked up many times. This chain links TRBV7-9 with TRBJ1-2, with D perhaps TRBD1 (5 bases). The V gene lost 4 bases and the J gene lost 7 bases, with 19 bases spanning the gap. The CDR3 has 15 residues. Germline-derived CDR1 and CDR2 are SEHNR and FQNEAQ (reference sequence). This CDR3 reads CASSSTDVGGGGYTF. The CDR3 DNA is TGTGCCAGCAGCTCCACTGACGTCGGTGGGGGTGGCTACACCTTC.

The sample holds a few counts of this clonotype. This chain links TRBV7-9 with TRBJ2-7; 11 nucleotides line up with TRBD2. CDR1 and CDR2 from the germline V gene are SEHNR and FQNEAQ (reference sequence). This CDR3 region has 16 residues. The V and J ends lost 5 bases and 6 bases, in that order; junction bases with no gene match: 12. CDR3 region: CASSQGLAGSPPEQYF. In DNA, the CDR3 is TGTGCCAGCAGCCAAGGACTAGCGGGTTCCCCCCCCGAGCAGTACTTC.

In this sample, this clonotype turned up many times. V usage is TRBV7-2 and J usage is TRBJ1-2; D is unclear. Trimming shortened V by 5 bases and J by 3 bases, and 13 bases separated the two germline ends. CDR1 and CDR2 (germline): SGHTA, FQGNSA. The length of the CDR3 is 14 residues. CDR3 sequence (DNA): TGTGCCAGCAGCGTTACCCGGACGGACTATGGCTACACCTTC. Protein product: CASSVTRTDYGYTF. The full variable domain, with the rest looked up from reference TRBV7-2 and TRBJ1-2, is GAGVSQSPSNKVTEKGKDVELRCDPISGHTALYWYRQSLGQGLEFLIYFQGNSAPDKSGLPSDRFSAERTGGSVSTLTIQRTQQEDSAVYLCASSVTRTDYGYTFGSGTRLTVV.

This chain connects TRBV11-2 to TRBJ2-7, with 8 nucleotides matching TRBD2. V shed 1 base, J shed 2 bases, and the junction held 1 base outside the gene matches. Germline CDR1 reads SGHAT; CDR2 reads FQNNGV. The CDR3 sequence is 14 residues long. CDR3: CASSLGGLAYEQYF. The DNA for the CDR3 is TGTGCCAGCAGCTTAGGGGGACTAGCCTACGAGCAGTACTTC.

This clonotype has ten or more counts. The chain recombines TRBV7-2 with TRBJ2-1; perhaps TRBD1 as D (6 bases). Germline CDR1 and CDR2: SGHTA and FQGNSA. The CDR3 is 16 residues long. Between the trimmed V and J ends, which lost 2 bases and 5 bases, there was a span of 16 bases. The CDR3 DNA reads TGTGCCAGCAGCTTAATCCTTGGGGGCGTTCACAATGAGCAGTTCTTC. This translates into CASSLILGGVHNEQFF.

The sample holds a few counts of this clonotype. V is TRBV18 and J is TRBJ1-3; D unresolved. The CDR3 totals 16 residues. Looked up from germline, CDR1 is KGHSH and CDR2 is LQKENI. The V and J ends lost 0 bases and 2 bases respectively, with 11 bases between them. DNA of the CDR3: TGTGCCAGCTCACCACCACTTCCAGATACTGGAAACACCATATATTTT. The encoded protein is CASSPPLPDTGNTIYF.

Many counts were recorded for this clonotype. The rearrangement joins TRBV7-8 to TRBJ1-1, with D hard to call. The CDR3 is 14 residues long. Trimming left V 0 bases short and J 1 base short, with 6 bases between. Germline-derived CDR1 and CDR2 are SGHVS and FQNEAQ. As DNA, the CDR3 is TGTGCCAGCAGCTTAGCCCTACAGAACACTGAAGCTTTCTTT. Translation: CASSLALQNTEAFF. Based on the CDR3 plus reference TRBV7-8 and TRBJ1-1, the full variable domain is GAGVSQSPRYKVAKRGQDVALRCDPISGHVSLFWYQQALGQGPEFLTYFQNEAQLDKSGLPSDRFFAERPEGSVSTLKIQRTQQEDSAVYLCASSLALQNTEAFFGQGTRLTVV.

This clonotype was detected only a few times. A read error may be the cause here, since a much bigger clone is one base away. This chain uses TRBV2 with TRBJ2-1; D gene unclear. This CDR3 is 15 amino acids long. Germline-derived CDR1 and CDR2 are SNHLY and FYNNEI. Deletions cut 8 bases from V and 4 bases from J, with 18 bases between. The CDR3 DNA is TGTGCCAGCGGTCACAGTGCGTTCGGGTACAATGAGCAGTTCTTC. Its translation is CASGHSAFGYNEQFF.

The table lists this clonotype with many counts. CDR3 region: CSVEKGAGDTQYF. The CDR3 bases are TGCAGCGTTGAAAAAGGGGCAGGAGATACGCAGTATTTT. The chain recombines TRBV29-1 with TRBJ2-3, with TRBD1 as a possible D gene (5 bases). The CDR3 spans 13 residues. Trimming took off 2 bases at V and 5 bases at J, with 11 bases between the two ends. CDR1 and CDR2 (germline): SQVTM, ANQGSEA.